Detailed here is one TCR beta chain. Data came from immunoSEQ multiplex PCR; TCRdb stores just in-frame clones and leaves some out. This table has some 3,000 clones, roughly 74% appearing once. This sample is part of a study of control samples from healthy donors and cancer patients. Germline values: CDR1 MDHEN, CDR2 SYDVKM. The CDR3 is made up of 15 amino acids. Between the trimmed V and J ends, which lost 6 bases and 0 bases, there was a span of 9 bases. This chain uses TRBV28 with TRBJ1-6, with no clear D. What was sequenced was formalin-fixed, paraffin-embedded tissue. The source is a male donor with melanoma. CDR3 sequence: CASRSPSSYNSPLHF. CDR3 nucleotide sequence: TGTGCCAGCAGGTCACCGAGCTCCTATAATTCACCCCTCCACTTT.